Shown below are 14 T cell receptor beta chains from a single sample sequenced in a study of human T cells and chemical hapten exposure. MiXCR, applied by TCRdb to the RACE reads, yields one record per CDR3 protein. The table includes about 290,000 distinct CDR3 sequences, 7.5% to 8% detected once. Time point defined: pre-sensitization, week 0. Treatment given: therapeutic diphenylcyclopropenone sensitization with weekly scalp DPC. Sequencing was performed on whole blood, taken in connection with sensitization to the hapten diphenylcyclopropenone (DPC). The source of these receptors is a man aged 18 to 30 with alopecia areata. Some clones in this sample may be carry-over from other donors' samples.

V usage is TRBV7-2 and J usage is TRBJ2-7; maybe TRBD2 (6 bases). CDR3 length equals 15 residues. From germline, CDR1 is SGHTA and CDR2 FQGNSA. Deletions cut 5 bases from V and 0 bases from J, with 14 bases between. The chain's CDR3 is CASSLILAVSYEQYF. The CDR3 nucleotides read TGTGCCAGCAGCCTCATACTAGCTGTCTCCTACGAGCAGTACTTC.

The CDR3 here is CASSHGGQVGNWNTEAFF. DNA of the CDR3: TGCGCCAGCAGCCATGGGGGACAGGTCGGAAACTGGAACACTGAAGCTTTCTTT. The chain joins TRBV4-3 to TRBJ1-1, with 8 bases lining up with TRBD1. J gave up 1 base and V 3 bases, and 13 bases lay outside the gene matches. Germline lookup yields CDR1 LGHNA and CDR2 YSLEER. The CDR3 totals 18 residues.

The rearrangement joins TRBV10-1 to TRBJ1-5; unclear D gene. The CDR3 length is 14 residues. The germline V gene encodes CDR1 WNHNN and CDR2 SYGVQD (reference sequence). Deletions cut 0 bases from V and 7 bases from J, with 10 bases between. The CDR3 DNA sequence: TGCGCCAGCAGTGAGTCGGCAGGCGGCCAGCCCCAGCATTTT. It is translated as CASSESAGGQPQHF.

The V gene is TRBV20-1, the J gene TRBJ2-2; possible D gene TRBD2, 6 bases. In germline, CDR1 is DFQATT, CDR2 SNEGSKA (reference sequence). The CDR3 consists of 16 residues. The V end lost 4 bases, the J end lost 3 bases, and 18 bases lay between the germline ends. CDR3 in DNA: TGCAGTGCTACTCCCCCCGGCAGGGAGGACACCGGGGAGCTGTTTTTT. It codes for CSATPPGREDTGELFF.

The chain joins TRBV3-1 to TRBJ2-1; 7 bases are shared with TRBD2. The germline gives CDR1 LGHDT, CDR2 YNNKEL (reference sequence). This CDR3 is 16 amino acids long. Trimming cost V 0 bases and J 2 bases; bases outside gene matches: 4. The CDR3 sequence is CASSQDLADTYNEQFF. CDR3 DNA: TGTGCCAGCAGCCAAGACCTAGCGGACACCTACAATGAGCAGTTCTTC.

This clonotype was observed at least ten times. This chain connects TRBV7-2 to TRBJ2-1; TRBD1 aligns across 8 bases. The CDR3 is 15 amino acids. From germline, CDR1 is SGHTA and CDR2 FQGNSA. V lost 3 bases to trimming and J lost 6 bases; unmatched junction nucleotides: 7. DNA of the CDR3: TGTGCCAGCAGCTTGGCCGGGACAGGAAGCAATGAGCAGTTCTTC. Translating gives CASSLAGTGSNEQFF.

The chain employs TRBV28 and TRBJ2-5, with 10 bases lining up with TRBD2. Germline values: CDR1 MDHEN, CDR2 SYDVKM. The J segment lost 0 bases and the V segment lost 5 bases, leaving 9 bases of the junction unmatched. The CDR3 contains 17 residues. As DNA, the CDR3 is TGTGCCAGCAGTCCATATTCACTAGCGGGGTACCAAGAGACCCAGTACTTC. Translating gives CASSPYSLAGYQETQYF.

The chain is built from TRBV10-2 and TRBJ1-5; 7 bases line up with TRBD1. The CDR3 has 15 residues. Germline V CDR1 and CDR2: WSHSY, SAAADI. V lost 6 bases to trimming and J lost 5 bases; unmatched junction nucleotides: 10. DNA of the CDR3: TGCGCCAGCAGAGACGCGACAGGGCTTTATCAGCCCCAGCATTTT. This translates into CASRDATGLYQPQHF.

This chain links TRBV9 with TRBJ1-1; TRBD1 is a possible D gene (6 bases). V lost 3 bases and J 7 bases, leaving 10 bases between the germline ends. Germline CDR1 SGDLS, CDR2 YYNGEE. The CDR3 consists of 12 residues. The CDR3 sequence is CASSAETGEAFF. In nucleotides, the CDR3 is TGTGCCAGCAGCGCCGAGACAGGTGAAGCTTTCTTT.

This clonotype has a handful of counts. The chain links TRBV20-1 to TRBJ1-2, with unresolved D. The CDR3 is 11 amino acids. Per the germline V gene, CDR1 is DFQATT and CDR2 is SNEGSKA (reference sequence). Deletions cut 4 bases from V and 4 bases from J, with 7 bases between. This chain's CDR3 is CSATRPYGYTF. In nucleotides, the CDR3 is TGCAGTGCTACACGACCCTATGGCTACACCTTC.

Only a few counts were recorded for this clonotype. The chain employs TRBV5-1 and TRBJ2-1, with no clear D. This CDR3 comprises 15 residues. Trimming removed 1 base at V and 0 bases at J, with 8 bases between. CDR1 and CDR2 (germline): SGHRS, YFSETQ. As DNA, the CDR3 is TGCGCCAGCAGCTTGCAGATAAGCTCCTACAATGAGCAGTTCTTC. Encoded protein: CASSLQISSYNEQFF.

This clonotype has a handful of counts. The chain employs TRBV5-8 and TRBJ2-4; no reliable D call. V was trimmed by 1 base and J by 6 bases, leaving 5 bases between them. The length of the CDR3 is 12 residues. Germline V gives CDR1 SGHTS, CDR2 YDEGEE. CDR3 DNA sequence: TGTGCCAGCAGCTTGTATATAAACATTCAGTACTTC. Translated, it gives CASSLYINIQYF.

The V call is TRBV29-1, the J call TRBJ2-7, with D tentatively TRBD1 or TRBD2 (6 bases each). Deletions cut 1 base from V and 4 bases from J, with 11 bases between. This CDR3 is 13 amino acids long. Germline CDR1 SQVTM, CDR2 ANQGSEA. CDR3 protein: CSVEGGGIYEQYF. CDR3 in DNA: TGCAGCGTTGAAGGAGGGGGGATATACGAGCAGTACTTC.

This clonotype has only a few counts. This chain uses TRBV5-1 with TRBJ2-3; no definite D call. The germline gives CDR1 SGHRS, CDR2 YFSETQ. The V gene lost 0 bases and the J gene lost 0 bases, with 8 bases spanning the gap. The CDR3 has 15 amino acids. CDR3 amino acids: CASSLAELSTDTQYF. CDR3 DNA sequence: TGCGCCAGCAGCTTGGCGGAATTAAGCACAGATACGCAGTATTTT.